These 31 T cell receptor beta chains were all obtained from the same sample, sequenced in a study of OX40 agonist ivuxolimab in advanced cancers. The method was immunoSEQ multiplex PCR; TCRdb's version includes in-frame clones alone and lacks a portion of them. The sample yields over 70,000 clones, about 87% seen once. Sample: CD4+ or CD8+ T cells sorted from blood, taken in a trial of the OX40 agonist ivuxolimab. These receptors were collected from an adult with an advanced solid tumor such as melanoma, head and neck, liver or kidney cancer.

This rearrangement joins TRBV2 to TRBJ2-7, with 7 bases aligning to TRBD2. CDR3 length equals 16 residues. CDR1 SNHLY and CDR2 FYNNEI come from the germline V gene. Germline trimming cut 3 bases from V and 2 bases from J; bases unmatched to any gene: 10. The DNA of the CDR3 is TGTGCCAGCAGTGAGGACTGGCGGGGGTTGCCCTACGAGCAGTACTTC. Translation gives CASSEDWRGLPYEQYF.

This chain joins TRBV27 and TRBJ2-3; D is unresolved. With 7 bases removed from V and 0 bases from J, the gap between germline ends came to 5 bases. The CDR3 consists of 12 residues. Germline V CDR1 and CDR2: MNHEY, SMNVEV (reference sequence). In DNA, the CDR3 is TGTGCCAGCATAAGGAGCACAGATACGCAGTATTTT. It encodes CASIRSTDTQYF.

This chain uses TRBV5-4 with TRBJ2-1, with 7 bases lining up with TRBD2. Germline CDR1 SGHNT, CDR2 YYREEE (reference sequence). V was clipped by 0 bases and J by 4 bases; unmatched bases: 4. The CDR3 runs 15 residues. DNA of the CDR3: TGTGCCAGCAGCTTGGGGAGCGGGGAGTACAATGAGCAGTTCTTC. Translated: CASSLGSGEYNEQFF. The full variable domain, with the rest looked up from reference TRBV5-4 and TRBJ2-1, is ETGVTQSPTHLIKTRGQQVTLRCSSQSGHNTVSWYQQALGQGPQFIFQYYREEENGRGNFPPRFSGLQFPNYSSELNVNALELDDSALYLCASSLGSGEYNEQFFGPGTRLTVL.

This sequence joins TRBV9 and TRBJ1-2, with TRBD1 identical over 7 bases. The CDR3 sequence is 16 residues long. Germline V gene lookup returns CDR1 SGDLS and CDR2 YYNGEE. Trimming at V came to 6 bases and at J to 4 bases, leaving 15 bases not matched to a gene. The DNA for the CDR3 is TGTGCCAGCACCCTAGGGGGCGTTCCCAGGGGCTATGGCTACACCTTC. The encoded protein is CASTLGGVPRGYGYTF.

V gene TRBV5-1 combines with J gene TRBJ1-2; the match to TRBD1 covers 8 bases. Trimming took 0 bases from V and 8 from J; bases not matched to a gene: 18. Germline lookup yields CDR1 SGHRS and CDR2 YFSETQ. The CDR3 covers 18 residues. The CDR3 region has the DNA TGCGCCAGCAGCTTGGGGGCGGGGATAGACAGGGGTTCGGGAGGCTACACCTTC. Protein: CASSLGAGIDRGSGGYTF.

This CDR3 reads CASSVGQISGANVLTF. CDR3 in DNA: TGTGCCAGCAGCGTCGGACAAATCTCTGGGGCCAACGTCCTGACTTTC. The chain couples TRBV9 to TRBJ2-6; D perhaps matches TRBD1 (5 bases). Looked up from germline, CDR1 is SGDLS and CDR2 is YYNGEE. V lost 2 bases, J lost 0 bases, and 9 bases lay in between. This CDR3 spans 16 amino acids.

The chain couples TRBV10-3 to TRBJ1-3, with 8 bases that match TRBD1. The CDR3 loop spans 15 amino acids. Germline V gene lookup returns CDR1 ENHRY and CDR2 SYGVKD. V was clipped by 6 bases and J by 3 bases; unmatched bases: 7. The chain's CDR3 is CAISRQGLSGNTIYF. CDR3 DNA: TGTGCCATCAGCCGACAGGGGTTGAGTGGAAACACCATATATTTT.

This chain connects TRBV19 to TRBJ2-2; TRBD1 aligns across 9 bases. V lost 4 bases, J lost 7 bases, and 4 bases stayed unmatched. Germline V gives CDR1 LNHDA, CDR2 SQIVND (reference sequence). This CDR3 has 14 residues. As DNA, the CDR3 is TGTGCCAGTAGTACACAGGGGGCGATCGGGGAGCTGTTTTTT. Residues: CASSTQGAIGELFF.

The rearrangement joins TRBV6-1 to TRBJ1-4; tentative D call: TRBD1 (5 bases). There are 14 residues in the CDR3. Germline values: CDR1 MNHNS, CDR2 SASEGT. The ends were cut back, 4 bases at V and 8 bases at J, with 14 bases in the middle. The CDR3 DNA sequence: TGTGCCAGCAGTGTTTGGGGCCGGGGGGAAAAACTGTTTTTT. Protein: CASSVWGRGEKLFF.

The chain combines TRBV11-2 with TRBJ2-3, with TRBD2 matching 12 bases. The germline gives CDR1 SGHAT, CDR2 FQNNGV. Trimming cost V 4 bases and J 4 bases; bases outside gene matches: 9. The CDR3 is 17 amino acids. The CDR3 DNA reads TGTGCCAGCAGCTCCGGACTAGCGGGGACTGTAGCAGATACGCAGTATTTT. Protein sequence: CASSSGLAGTVADTQYF.

V usage is TRBV13 and J usage is TRBJ2-1; D is undetermined. The V gene's germline CDR1 is PRHDT and CDR2 FYEKMQ (reference sequence). V lost 5 bases to trimming and J lost 6 bases, with 8 bases between them. The CDR3 has 12 amino acids. The CDR3 reads CASSPPGNEQFF. The CDR3 DNA sequence: TGTGCCAGCAGCCCCCCAGGCAATGAGCAGTTCTTC.

V is TRBV20-1 and J is TRBJ1-1; D ambiguous. In germline, CDR1 is DFQATT, CDR2 SNEGSKA (reference sequence). CDR3 size: 11 residues. V lost 0 bases to trimming and J lost 4 bases, with 3 bases between them. CDR3 amino acids: CSARETTEAFF. CDR3 nucleotides: TGCAGTGCTAGAGAGACCACTGAAGCTTTCTTT.

V gene TRBV6-5 combines with J gene TRBJ1-1, with a possible D match to TRBD1 (5 bases). This CDR3 contains 14 residues. Trimming took 4 bases from V and 1 from J, leaving 10 bases between them. Germline CDR1 and CDR2: MNHEY and SVGAGI. For the CDR3, the DNA is TGTGCCAGCAGTTTACGGGGGGGGAACACTGAAGCTTTCTTT. This sequence encodes CASSLRGGNTEAFF.

The CDR3 nucleotides are TGTGCCAGCAGTCTGGCGGGAGCCTCCTACAATGAGCAGTTCTTC. As protein: CASSLAGASYNEQFF. The V gene is TRBV6-5, the J gene TRBJ2-1; TRBD2 aligns across 7 bases. Germline V gene lookup returns CDR1 MNHEY and CDR2 SVGAGI. The CDR3 has 15 amino acids. J was trimmed by 0 bases and V by 5 bases; bases with no gene match: 4.

The genes are TRBV29-1 and TRBJ2-3; D call uncertain. The CDR3 sequence is 10 residues long. CDR1 SQVTM and CDR2 ANQGSEA come from the germline V gene. V gave up 7 bases and J gave up 5 bases, with 7 bases separating them. DNA of the CDR3: TGCAGCGCCGCAGAAGATACGCAGTATTTT. Amino acid sequence: CSAAEDTQYF.

The table lists this clone with a count of one. J is TRBJ2-7 and V is TRBV19; D might be TRBD2 (6 bases). The CDR3 consists of 15 residues. Germline CDR1 LNHDA, CDR2 SQIVND (reference sequence). Trimming left V 3 bases short and J 0 bases short, with 12 bases between. CDR3 DNA sequence: TGTGCCAGTAGTATGGAGGGAAGGATCTCCTACGAGCAGTACTTC. This gives the protein CASSMEGRISYEQYF.

In nucleotides, the CDR3 is TGTGCCAGTGAAGACAGGAGAGGTGGCATTAACTATGGCTACACCTTC. It codes for CASEDRRGGINYGYTF. The chain is built from TRBV19 and TRBJ1-2; D is possibly TRBD1 (6 bases). The CDR3 contains 16 residues. Looked up from germline, CDR1 is LNHDA and CDR2 is SQIVND (reference sequence). Trimming took 8 bases from V and 1 from J, leaving 20 bases between them.

This rearrangement joins TRBV5-1 to TRBJ2-1; TRBD1 agrees at 8 bases. This CDR3 is 14 amino acids long. V lost 1 base and J lost 4; bases outside the gene matches: 1. Germline-derived CDR1 and CDR2 are SGHRS and YFSETQ. Written as DNA, the CDR3 is TGCGCCAGCAGCTTGCGACAGGGGTACAATGAGCAGTTCTTC. Translation: CASSLRQGYNEQFF.

V and J are TRBV29-1 and TRBJ2-5; TRBD2 matches 14 bases. The V segment lost 5 bases and the J segment 5 bases; nucleotides outside the gene matches: 7. Germline V gives CDR1 SQVTM, CDR2 ANQGSEA. The CDR3 length is 15 residues. The CDR3 loop reads CSVRLAGGLGETQYF. DNA of the CDR3: TGCAGCGTTAGACTAGCGGGAGGGCTTGGTGAGACCCAGTACTTC.

This clone occurred a few times. The J gene is TRBJ1-3, the V gene TRBV19; D is unclear. Looked up from germline, CDR1 is LNHDA and CDR2 is SQIVND (reference sequence). The length of the CDR3 is 15 residues. The ends were cut back, 3 bases at V and 0 bases at J, with 9 bases in the middle. The CDR3 here is CASSIAARSGNTIYF. Here the CDR3 DNA reads TGTGCCAGTAGTATCGCCGCCCGCTCTGGAAACACCATATATTTT.

V is TRBV9 and J is TRBJ1-4, with no clear D. CDR3 size: 15 residues. Trimming removed 5 bases at V and 0 bases at J, with 11 bases between. Germline V gene lookup returns CDR1 SGDLS and CDR2 YYNGEE. The CDR3 DNA follows: TGTGCCAGCAGTGTTCAGCCGGCAACTAATGAAAAACTGTTTTTT. Protein: CASSVQPATNEKLFF.

The chain carries TRBV6-1 and TRBJ2-2; D is perhaps TRBD1 or TRBD2 (5 bases each). Germline assignment: CDR1 MNHNS and CDR2 SASEGT. The CDR3 totals 14 residues. Trimming shortened V by 7 bases and J by 5 bases, and 14 bases separated the two germline ends. CDR3 loop: CASTPGTSTGELFF. CDR3 in DNA: TGTGCCAGCACCCCCGGGACGTCAACCGGGGAGCTGTTTTTT.

The table lists this clone with a few counts. The rearrangement links TRBV7-6 to TRBJ2-7; 9 nucleotides match TRBD2. CDR3 length: 16 amino acids. Germline V gives CDR1 SGHVS, CDR2 FNYEAQ. J lost 2 bases, V lost 1 base, and 6 bases had no gene match. CDR3 amino acids: CASSLVASGAPYEQYF. The CDR3 bases are TGTGCCAGCAGCTTAGTTGCTAGCGGGGCACCCTACGAGCAGTACTTC.

The chain is built from TRBV10-3 and TRBJ2-1, with 8 bases identical to TRBD2. Germline assignment: CDR1 ENHRY and CDR2 SYGVKD. The CDR3 is 15 residues long. Trimming at V came to 0 bases and at J to 9 bases, leaving 7 bases not matched to a gene. The DNA for the CDR3 is TGTGCCATCAGTGAGTCACCAGCGGGAGAAGGTGAGCAGTTCTTC. Amino acid sequence: CAISESPAGEGEQFF.

The chain joins TRBV4-3 to TRBJ2-2; possible D gene TRBD2, 7 bases. Trimming left V 4 bases short and J 1 base short, with 16 bases between. This CDR3 comprises 17 residues. Germline-derived CDR1 and CDR2 are LGHNA and YSLEER. The CDR3 DNA reads as TGCGCCAGCAGCCGCCAGCGGGACACGCTGAACACCGGGGAGCTGTTTTTT. This gives the protein CASSRQRDTLNTGELFF.

V usage is TRBV14 and J usage is TRBJ1-1; possibly TRBD1 for D (6 bases). The germline V gene encodes CDR1 SGHDN and CDR2 FVKESK. The CDR3 runs 15 residues. V lost 2 bases to trimming and J lost 4 bases, with 14 bases between them. For the CDR3, the DNA is TGTGCCAGCAGCCAATTAACAGGGATCTCCACTGAAGCTTTCTTT. Encoded protein: CASSQLTGISTEAFF.

V usage is TRBV6-5 and J usage is TRBJ1-6; D call uncertain. Trimming removed 0 bases at V and 11 bases at J, with 17 bases between. Germline-derived CDR1 and CDR2 are MNHEY and SVGAGI. The CDR3 has 16 residues. CDR3 bases: TGTGCCAGCAGTTACTCGACCCCGAGGACCGGAACACCCCTCCACTTT. This sequence encodes CASSYSTPRTGTPLHF.

V usage is TRBV10-3 and J usage is TRBJ1-2; D remains unclear. V was clipped by 0 bases and J by 8 bases, with 7 bases between them. Germline CDR1 is ENHRY and CDR2 is SYGVKD. The CDR3 runs to 12 residues. CDR3 nucleotide sequence: TGTGCCATCAGTGAGTCCGAGGGAGGCTACACCTTC. It encodes CAISESEGGYTF.

The chain recombines TRBV10-1 with TRBJ2-2; no firm D call. The ends were cut back, 0 bases at V and 7 bases at J, with 3 bases in the middle. Germline V gene data show CDR1 as WNHNN and CDR2 as SYGVQD (reference sequence). The CDR3 loop spans 12 amino acids. This CDR3 is CASSESRGELFF. The CDR3 DNA reads as TGCGCCAGCAGTGAGTCGCGCGGGGAGCTGTTTTTT.

The CDR3, as DNA: TGTGCCAGTAGTATGGGGAGCGGGGGGCCCGGCACCGGGGAGCTGTTTTTT. This gives the protein CASSMGSGGPGTGELFF. The chain joins TRBV19 to TRBJ2-2; 9 bases fit TRBD2. After removal of 3 bases from V and 4 bases from J, the junction contained 9 bases not matched to a gene. The CDR3 is 17 amino acids. CDR1 and CDR2 from the germline V gene are LNHDA and SQIVND (reference sequence).

By proportion, this clone is medium-sized. The CDR3 DNA reads as TGTGCCAGCAGCTCGGGACAGGTCTACGAGCAGTACTTC. It yields the protein CASSSGQVYEQYF. The chain combines TRBV7-9 with TRBJ2-7; 8 bases are a match to TRBD1. The CDR3 spans 13 residues. Germline-derived CDR1 and CDR2 are SEHNR and FQNEAQ (reference sequence). The J segment lost 3 bases and the V segment lost 4 bases, leaving 2 bases of the junction unmatched.